This T cell receptor (beta chain) is drawn from a study of PD-L1 blockade in urothelial cancer. Overall study context: In the patient group, about 90% of the roughly 29 were males with bladder-origin urothelial cancer.

In germline, CDR1 is SNHLY, CDR2 FYNNEI. V lost 7 bases and J lost 6, with 10 bases in between. This CDR3 contains 12 residues. Spiking of synthetic TCR analog templates was performed in each PCR. Assay: immunoSEQ multiplex PCR; the TCRdb copy retains only in-frame clones and omits some. The sample lists 70,000 or so clones; 85% to 90% were seen once. The time point here: pretreatment peripheral blood. The study enrolled patients with locally advanced or metastatic urothelial carcinoma. The chain carries TRBV2 and TRBJ1-5; weak D call: TRBD1 (5 bases). Sequencing was performed on PBMCs, taken around atezolizumab (anti-PD-L1) treatment. The TCR was taken from a man between 65 and 85 years old with urothelial cancer. CDR3 loop: CASKLQGQPQHF. The CDR3 DNA follows: TGTGCCAGCAAGCTCCAGGGTCAGCCCCAGCATTTT.